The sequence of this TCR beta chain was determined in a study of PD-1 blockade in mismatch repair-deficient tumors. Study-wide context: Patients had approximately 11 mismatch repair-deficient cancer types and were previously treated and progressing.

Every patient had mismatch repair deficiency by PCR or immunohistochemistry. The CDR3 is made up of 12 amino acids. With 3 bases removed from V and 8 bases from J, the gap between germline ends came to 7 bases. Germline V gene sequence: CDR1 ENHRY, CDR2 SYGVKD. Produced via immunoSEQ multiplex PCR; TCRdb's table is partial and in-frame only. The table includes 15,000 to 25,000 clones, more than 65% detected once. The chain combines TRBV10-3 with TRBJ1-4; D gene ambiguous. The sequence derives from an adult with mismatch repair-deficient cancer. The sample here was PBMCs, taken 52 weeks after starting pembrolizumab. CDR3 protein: CAISESLEKLFF. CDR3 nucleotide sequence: TGTGCCATCAGTGAATCCCTCGAAAAACTGTTTTTT.